This T cell receptor beta chain was profiled in a study of Ad26.COV2.S vaccination and SARS-CoV-2 variants. Produced via immunoSEQ multiplex PCR; TCRdb's table is partial and in-frame only. The table has about 98,000 clones, less than 85% seen once. The germline gives CDR1 GTSNPN, CDR2 SVGIG (reference sequence). V lost 3 bases to trimming and J lost 10 bases, with 7 bases between them. The CDR3 runs 11 residues. The rearrangement uses TRBV30 and TRBJ1-6, with D hard to call. The sample consisted of peripheral blood, taken after recovery from COVID-19. This TCR was recovered from a human donor who had recovered from COVID-19. CDR3 bases: TGTGCCTGGAGCCGTGGGTCACCCCTCCACTTT. As protein: CAWSRGSPLHF.